This T cell receptor beta chain derives from a study of technical replicates of blood from a handful of donors. V lost 0 bases and J 7 bases, leaving 12 bases between the germline ends. This CDR3 contains 15 residues. The germline CDR1 and CDR2 sequences are SGHVS and FQNEAQ. Only in-frame clones appear in the TCRdb table, and some are missing; sequencing was by immunoSEQ multiplex PCR. The sample holds tens of thousands of clones, 95% seen once. This sequence was found in a human donor in good health. V and J are TRBV7-8 and TRBJ1-4; perhaps TRBD1 as D (6 bases). The sample was T cells isolated from PBMCs. The CDR3 loop is CASSLASRGGEKLFF. The CDR3 nucleotides read TGTGCCAGCAGCTTAGCATCCAGGGGTGGTGAAAAACTGTTTTTT.